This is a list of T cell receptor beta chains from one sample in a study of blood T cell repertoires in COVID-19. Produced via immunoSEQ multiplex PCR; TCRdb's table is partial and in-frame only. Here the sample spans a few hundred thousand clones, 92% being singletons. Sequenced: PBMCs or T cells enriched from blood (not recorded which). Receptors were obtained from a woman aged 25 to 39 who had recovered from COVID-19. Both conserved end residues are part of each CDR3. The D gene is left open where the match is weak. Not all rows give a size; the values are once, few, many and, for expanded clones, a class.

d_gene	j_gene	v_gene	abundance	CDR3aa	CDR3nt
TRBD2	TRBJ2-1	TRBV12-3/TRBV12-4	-	CASSRLANEQFF	TGTGCCAGCAGTCGACTAGCTAATGAGCAGTTCTTC
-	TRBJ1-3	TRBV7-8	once	CASSHSTGSGNTIYF	TGTGCCAGCAGCCACTCGACAGGCTCTGGAAACACCATATATTTT
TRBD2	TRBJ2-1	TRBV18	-	CASSATLAGGPEDEQFF	TGTGCCAGCTCAGCGACTTTAGCGGGGGGGCCGGAGGATGAGCAGTTCTTC
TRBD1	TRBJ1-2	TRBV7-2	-	CASSVKTGGFDGYTF	TGTGCCAGCAGCGTTAAGACAGGGGGTTTCGATGGCTACACCTTC
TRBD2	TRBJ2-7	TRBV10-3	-	CAISDGGSLYEQYF	TGTGCCATCAGTGACGGCGGGAGTTTATACGAGCAGTACTTC
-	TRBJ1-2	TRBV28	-	CASIGPENYGYTF	TGTGCCAGCATTGGTCCAGAAAACTATGGCTACACCTTC
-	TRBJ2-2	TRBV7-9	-	CASSLASSHGELFF	TGTGCCAGCAGCTTAGCGTCCAGTCACGGGGAGCTGTTTTTT
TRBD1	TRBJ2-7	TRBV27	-	CASSEGQGAIYEQYF	TGTGCCAGCAGCGAAGGACAGGGCGCTATCTACGAGCAGTACTTC
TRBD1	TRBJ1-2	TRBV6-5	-	CASSYRQGARGYTF	TGTGCCAGCAGTTACAGACAGGGGGCCCGGGGCTACACCTTC
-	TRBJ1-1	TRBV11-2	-	CASSPRGGANTEAFF	TGTGCCAGCAGCCCCCGCGGGGGCGCGAACACTGAAGCTTTCTTT
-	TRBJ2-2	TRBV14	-	CASSQDRGVNTGELFF	TGTGCCAGCAGCCAAGATCGCGGAGTGAACACCGGGGAGCTGTTTTTT
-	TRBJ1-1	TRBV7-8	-	CASTSRFMNTEAFF	TGTGCCAGCACGTCGAGGTTTATGAACACTGAAGCTTTCTTT
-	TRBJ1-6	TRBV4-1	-	CASSDGNSPLHF	TGCGCCAGCAGCGACGGGAATTCACCCCTCCACTTT
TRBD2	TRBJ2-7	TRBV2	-	CASSPGAGRNEQYF	TGTGCCAGCAGTCCCGGAGCGGGACGCAACGAGCAGTACTTC
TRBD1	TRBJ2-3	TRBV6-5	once	CASRGTGGTDTQYF	TGTGCCAGCAGAGGGACAGGGGGAACAGATACGCAGTATTTT
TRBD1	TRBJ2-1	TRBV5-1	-	CASSLGQGVEQFF	TGCGCCAGCAGCTTGGGACAGGGGGTTGAGCAGTTCTTC
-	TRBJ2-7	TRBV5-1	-	CASRPGGTSYEQYF	TGCGCCAGCAGACCAGGGGGGACCTCCTACGAGCAGTACTTC
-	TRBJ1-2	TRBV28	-	CASSHPLGIQDGHGYTF	TGTGCCAGCAGCCACCCCCTCGGGATTCAGGATGGCCATGGCTACACCTTC
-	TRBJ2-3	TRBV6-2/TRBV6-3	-	CASSYNTQGDSGIVTDTQYF	TGTGCCAGCAGTTACAATACCCAGGGGGATAGCGGGATCGTGACAGATACGCAGTATTTT
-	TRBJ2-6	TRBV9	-	CASSVALESSGANVLTF	TGTGCCAGCAGCGTAGCTCTGGAGAGCTCTGGGGCCAACGTCCTGACTTTC
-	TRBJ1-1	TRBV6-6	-	CASSPLPGRRAGSTEAFF	TGTGCCAGCAGTCCTCTACCGGGACGGAGGGCTGGAAGCACTGAAGCTTTCTTT
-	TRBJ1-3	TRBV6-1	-	CASSELQVRSGNTIYF	TGTGCCAGCAGTGAATTACAGGTCCGCTCTGGAAACACCATATATTTT
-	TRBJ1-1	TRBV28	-	CACGAMGRSEAFF	TGTGCCTGCGGTGCTATGGGGAGAAGTGAAGCTTTCTTT
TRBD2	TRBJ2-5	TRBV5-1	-	CASKAGVGTSGAQTQYF	TGCGCCAGCAAGGCCGGCGTCGGGACTAGCGGGGCGCAGACCCAGTACTTC
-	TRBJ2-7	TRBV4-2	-	CASSQGADLYEQYF	TGTGCCAGCAGCCAAGGAGCGGATCTCTACGAGCAGTACTTC
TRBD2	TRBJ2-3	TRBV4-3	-	CASSQDTFGLALGDTQYF	TGCGCCAGCAGCCAAGACACCTTTGGACTAGCGCTGGGAGATACGCAGTATTTT
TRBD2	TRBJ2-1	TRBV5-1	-	CASSPQGSGVSYNEQFF	TGCGCCAGCAGCCCCCAAGGTAGCGGGGTCTCCTACAATGAGCAGTTCTTC
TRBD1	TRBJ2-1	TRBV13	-	CASSGQGYNEQFF	TGTGCCAGCAGCGGACAGGGATACAATGAGCAGTTCTTC
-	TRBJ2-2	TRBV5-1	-	CASSFLVTGELFF	TGCGCCAGCAGCTTCCTCGTCACCGGGGAGCTGTTTTTT
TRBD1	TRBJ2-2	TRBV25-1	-	CASSEYAGGQGSTGELFF	TGTGCCAGCAGTGAATATGCTGGGGGACAGGGGAGCACCGGGGAGCTGTTTTTT
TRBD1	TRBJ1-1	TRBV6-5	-	CASRAGGRTEAFF	TGTGCCAGCAGGGCAGGGGGGCGAACTGAAGCTTTCTTT
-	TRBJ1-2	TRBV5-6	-	CASSLVGVGSGYTF	TGTGCCAGCAGCTTGGTCGGGGTCGGGAGTGGCTACACCTTC
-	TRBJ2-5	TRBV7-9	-	CASSYGTHEQETQYF	TGTGCCAGCAGCTATGGGACACACGAACAAGAGACCCAGTACTTC
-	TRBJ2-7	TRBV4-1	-	CASSQAGFLYEQYF	TGCGCCAGCAGCCAAGCAGGTTTTCTATACGAGCAGTACTTC
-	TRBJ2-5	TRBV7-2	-	CASSLYSETQYF	TGTGCCAGCAGCCTCTACTCCGAGACCCAGTACTTC
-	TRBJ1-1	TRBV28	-	CASSGHFSEAFF	TGTGCCAGCAGTGGGCATTTCTCTGAAGCTTTCTTT
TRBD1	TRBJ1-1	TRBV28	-	CASRFPGQGDTEAFF	TGTGCCAGCAGGTTCCCCGGACAGGGGGATACTGAAGCTTTCTTT
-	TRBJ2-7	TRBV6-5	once	CASSYDGSVTYEQYF	TGTGCCAGCAGTTACGACGGGTCAGTCACCTACGAGCAGTACTTC
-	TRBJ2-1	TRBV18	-	CASSPEQGGYNEQFF	TGTGCCAGCTCACCGGAGCAGGGGGGCTACAATGAGCAGTTCTTC
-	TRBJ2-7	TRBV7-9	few	CASSRWGDEQYF	TGTGCCAGCAGCCGCTGGGGGGACGAGCAGTACTTC
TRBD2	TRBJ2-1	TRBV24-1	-	CATSDSGEYNEQFF	TGTGCCACCAGCGATAGCGGGGAATACAATGAGCAGTTCTTC
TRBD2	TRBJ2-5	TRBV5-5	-	CASSKLGTSGRETQYF	TGTGCCAGCAGCAAACTCGGGACTAGCGGACGAGAGACCCAGTACTTC
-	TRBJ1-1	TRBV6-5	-	CASKEGWGTEAFF	TGTGCCAGCAAGGAGGGCTGGGGCACTGAAGCTTTCTTT
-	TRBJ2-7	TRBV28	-	CASSLGQGGLLYEQYF	TGTGCCAGCAGTTTGGGGCAGGGCGGTCTTCTTTACGAGCAGTACTTC
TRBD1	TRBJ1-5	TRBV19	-	CASSHKNRGNQPQHF	TGTGCCAGTAGTCACAAGAACAGGGGAAATCAGCCCCAGCATTTT
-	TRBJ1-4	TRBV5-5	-	CASSLATNEKLFF	TGTGCCAGCAGCTTGGCGACTAATGAAAAACTGTTTTTT
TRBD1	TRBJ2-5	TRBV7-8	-	CASSLPDRGLMETQYF	TGTGCCAGCAGCTTACCCGACAGGGGGCTTATGGAGACCCAGTACTTC
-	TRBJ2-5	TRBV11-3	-	CASSLGGGQETQYF	TGTGCCAGCAGCTTAGGAGGGGGCCAAGAGACCCAGTACTTC
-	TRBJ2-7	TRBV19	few	CASSWGVTYEQYF	TGTGCCAGTAGTTGGGGAGTCACCTACGAGCAGTACTTC
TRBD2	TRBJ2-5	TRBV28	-	CASSFGLAQETQYF	TGTGCCAGCAGTTTCGGACTAGCGCAAGAGACCCAGTACTTC
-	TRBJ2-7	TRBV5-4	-	CASSSKQGSPYEQYF	TGTGCCAGCAGCTCGAAGCAGGGGTCCCCCTACGAGCAGTACTTC
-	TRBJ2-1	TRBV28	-	CASRTAFSYNEQFF	TGTGCCAGTCGGACAGCGTTCTCCTACAATGAGCAGTTCTTC
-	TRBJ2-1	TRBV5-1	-	CASSFDSTYNEQFF	TGCGCCAGCAGCTTTGACAGCACATACAATGAGCAGTTCTTC
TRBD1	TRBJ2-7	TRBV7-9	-	CASTRGATGPYEQYF	TGTGCCAGCACGAGAGGGGCGACAGGGCCCTACGAGCAGTACTTC